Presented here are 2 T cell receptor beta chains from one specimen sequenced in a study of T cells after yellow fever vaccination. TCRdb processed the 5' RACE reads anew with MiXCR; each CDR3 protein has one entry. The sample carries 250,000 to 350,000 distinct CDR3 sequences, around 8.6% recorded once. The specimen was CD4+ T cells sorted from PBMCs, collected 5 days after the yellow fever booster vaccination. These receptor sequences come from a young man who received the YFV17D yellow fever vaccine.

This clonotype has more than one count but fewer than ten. Written as DNA, the CDR3 is TGTGCCAGCAGACTCTACCACGAGCAGTACTTC. Amino acid sequence: CASRLYHEQYF. The chain has TRBV28 and TRBJ2-7; D unclear. Trimming cost V 6 bases and J 5 bases, with 8 bases left between them. This CDR3 has 11 residues. Germline CDR1 reads MDHEN; CDR2 reads SYDVKM.

CDR3 protein: CASSRRTGGNQETQYF. Here the CDR3 DNA reads TGTGCCAGCAGCCGTAGGACTGGGGGAAACCAAGAGACCCAGTACTTC. This chain uses TRBV7-2 with TRBJ2-5; D possibly uses TRBD1 or TRBD2 (5 bases each). This CDR3 is 16 amino acids long. Germline V gene lookup returns CDR1 SGHTA and CDR2 FQGNSA. V shed 5 bases and J shed 0 bases, with 16 bases lying between them.